Shown below are 9 T cell receptor beta chains from a single sample sequenced in a study of cytomegalovirus exposure and HLA in healthy donors. PCR primers comprised 60 Vbeta and 13 Jbeta primers. Sequenced by immunoSEQ multiplex PCR; TCRdb stores in-frame clones only, minus some. The top ten hold about 2.9% of the sample, which has 90,000 to 130,000 clones, about 80% seen once. Source material: PBMCs. The receptors stem from a woman aged 60-75 years in good health and CMV-seropositive.

The chain has TRBV25-1 and TRBJ2-7, with 10 bases that match TRBD1. V was clipped by 5 bases and J by 2 bases; unmatched bases: 6. This CDR3 comprises 15 residues. CDR1 MGHDK and CDR2 SYGVNS come from the germline V gene. The CDR3 protein is CASSPTGTGAYEQYF. The CDR3 DNA reads TGTGCCAGCAGTCCTACCGGGACAGGGGCCTACGAGCAGTACTTC.

This clone was observed once. J is TRBJ2-2 and V is TRBV6-4, with D tentatively TRBD1 (5 bases). Germline values: CDR1 MRHNA, CDR2 SNTAGT. The V gene lost 2 bases and the J gene lost 7 bases, with 8 bases spanning the gap. This CDR3 is 13 amino acids long. The CDR3 DNA reads TGTGCCAGCAGTGACCCAGGGTTCGGGGAGCTGTTTTTT. Protein product: CASSDPGFGELFF.

V and J are TRBV18 and TRBJ1-5, with 7 positions matching TRBD1. Trimming took 6 bases from V and 5 from J; bases not matched to a gene: 7. CDR3 length equals 14 residues. Germline CDR1 reads KGHSH; CDR2 reads LQKENI. The DNA of the CDR3 is TGTGCCAGCTCCCCCGAAGGGACAGATCAGCCCCAGCATTTT. Its translation is CASSPEGTDQPQHF.

The gene calls are TRBV9 and TRBJ2-3, with D possibly being TRBD2 (6 bases). This CDR3 contains 15 residues. From germline, CDR1 is SGDLS and CDR2 YYNGEE. The ends were cut back, 4 bases at V and 1 base at J, with 13 bases in the middle. The CDR3 DNA sequence: TGTGCCAGCAGCTCCGGGGCTAGCGGCACAGATACGCAGTATTTT. It encodes CASSSGASGTDTQYF.

The rearrangement links TRBV4-1 to TRBJ2-3; TRBD2 matches at 13 bases. The CDR3 is made up of 16 amino acids. Per germline, CDR1 MGHRA and CDR2 YSYEKL. V gave up 3 bases and J gave up 4 bases; unmatched junction bases: 4. CDR3 amino acids: CASSQWTSGSSDTQYF. For the CDR3, the DNA is TGCGCCAGCAGCCAGTGGACTAGCGGGAGTTCAGATACGCAGTATTTT.

This chain links TRBV5-1 with TRBJ1-4; D not resolved. Per the germline V gene, CDR1 is SGHRS and CDR2 is YFSETQ. V lost 0 bases and J lost 2, with 8 bases in between. The CDR3 has 15 amino acids. The CDR3 reads CASSLEGVTNEKLFF. The CDR3 DNA is TGCGCCAGCAGCTTGGAGGGAGTGACTAATGAAAAACTGTTTTTT.

The J gene is TRBJ2-1, the V gene TRBV2; 7 bases are shared with TRBD1. The germline CDR1 and CDR2 sequences are SNHLY and FYNNEI. CDR3 length: 15 amino acids. J lost 1 base, V lost 7 bases, and 7 bases had no gene match. The CDR3 DNA is TGTGCCAGCACCCCACAGGGGTTATCCTACAATGAGCAGTTCTTC. This encodes CASTPQGLSYNEQFF.

The chain has TRBV10-3 and TRBJ2-7; 7 nucleotides match TRBD1. This CDR3 contains 12 residues. The germline CDR1 and CDR2 sequences are ENHRY and SYGVKD. The V gene end was trimmed by 4 bases and the J gene end by 3 bases; junction bases not matched to a gene: 0. The CDR3 DNA reads TGTGCCATCAGTGGACAGGGCTACGAGCAGTACTTC. Its protein product is CAISGQGYEQYF.

This chain connects TRBV5-1 to TRBJ2-5; TRBD2 is a possible D gene (5 bases). Trimming took off 1 base at V and 1 base at J, with 8 bases between the two ends. The CDR3 has 14 amino acids. CDR1 is SGHRS and CDR2 is YFSETQ in the germline V gene. CDR3 in DNA: TGCGCCAGCAGCTTGTCTAGCAGCCAAGAGACCCAGTACTTC. Protein product: CASSLSSSQETQYF.